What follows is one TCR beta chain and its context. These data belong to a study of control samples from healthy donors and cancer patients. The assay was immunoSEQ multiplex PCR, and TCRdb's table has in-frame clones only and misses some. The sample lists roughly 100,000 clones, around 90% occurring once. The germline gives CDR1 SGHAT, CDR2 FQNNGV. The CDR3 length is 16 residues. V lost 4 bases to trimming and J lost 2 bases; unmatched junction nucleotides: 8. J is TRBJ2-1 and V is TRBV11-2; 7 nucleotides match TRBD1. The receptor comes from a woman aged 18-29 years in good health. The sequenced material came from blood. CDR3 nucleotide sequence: TGTGCCAGCAGCTCCATTGACAGGGTTGCCTACAATGAGCAGTTCTTC. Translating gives CASSSIDRVAYNEQFF.